One TCR beta chain is described in this entry. The sample is drawn from a study of blood T cell repertoires in COVID-19. Looking at the study overall: Researchers got acute and convalescent COVID-19 samples from the United States, Italy and Spain.

V shed 2 bases and J shed 7 bases, with 15 bases lying between them. This CDR3 contains 16 residues. In germline, CDR1 is MNHNY, CDR2 SVGAGI (reference sequence). Assay: immunoSEQ multiplex PCR; the TCRdb copy retains only in-frame clones and omits some. The table shows roughly 82,000 clones, with 90% occurring only once. Input material: peripheral blood. The TCR was taken from a woman aged 50 to 65 in a cohort sampled during active COVID-19. The genes are TRBV6-6 and TRBJ1-6, with D possibly being TRBD1 (5 bases). Here the CDR3 reads CASSYRSGGTNSPLHF. For the CDR3, the DNA is TGTGCCAGCAGTTACCGTTCGGGAGGGACCAATTCACCCCTCCACTTT.